These 17 T cell receptor beta chains originate from one sample sequenced in a study of blood T cell repertoires in COVID-19. Using immunoSEQ multiplex PCR, the repertoire was profiled, and TCRdb retains in-frame clones only, with some absent. The sample yields 150,000 or so clones, more than 85% seen once. The sequenced sample consisted of peripheral blood. The source is a man aged 45-65 years with acute or convalescent COVID-19.

The chain joins TRBV7-3 to TRBJ2-1; D might be TRBD2 (6 bases). Deletions cut 4 bases from V and 4 bases from J, with 14 bases between. The CDR3 consists of 15 residues. Germline V lookup: CDR1 SGHTA, CDR2 FQGTGA. CDR3 in amino acids: CASSSFHGGYNEQFF. The CDR3 DNA follows: TGTGCCAGCAGCTCCTTCCACGGGGGATACAATGAGCAGTTCTTC. The full variable domain, in which reference TRBV7-3 and TRBJ2-1 provide the parts outside the CDR3, is GAGVSQTPSNKVTEKGKYVELRCDPISGHTALYWYRQSLGQGPEFLIYFQGTGAADDSGLPNDRFFAVRPEGSVSTLKIQRTERGDSAVYLCASSSFHGGYNEQFFGPGTRLTVL.

This chain connects TRBV6-5 to TRBJ1-5; 8 bases agree with TRBD1. J was trimmed by 6 bases and V by 2 bases; bases with no gene match: 3. The CDR3 runs to 14 residues. The germline V gene encodes CDR1 MNHEY and CDR2 SVGAGI. The CDR3 DNA reads as TGTGCCAGCAGTTACCAGGGGGCGGGTCAGCCCCAGCATTTT. Its protein product is CASSYQGAGQPQHF.

This chain uses TRBV19 with TRBJ1-5; 8 nucleotides line up with TRBD1. V lost 4 bases and J lost 4; bases outside the gene matches: 9. Germline V gene data show CDR1 as LNHDA and CDR2 as SQIVND (reference sequence). The CDR3 totals 16 residues. In DNA form, the CDR3 reads TGTGCCAGTAGTAGAGGGACAGGTTTTGGGAATCAGCCCCAGCATTTT. Protein: CASSRGTGFGNQPQHF.

The chain recombines TRBV27 with TRBJ1-4; 9 nucleotides line up with TRBD1. The CDR3 runs 14 residues. V lost 6 bases to trimming and J lost 6 bases; unmatched junction nucleotides: 5. In germline, CDR1 is MNHEY, CDR2 SMNVEV (reference sequence). CDR3 in DNA: TGTGCCAGCAGAGTCCGGGACAGGGATGAAAAACTGTTTTTT. It yields the protein CASRVRDRDEKLFF. Full variable domain (missing parts from reference TRBV27 and TRBJ1-4): EAQVTQNPRYLITVTGKKLTVTCSQNMNHEYMSWYRQDPGLGLRQIYYSMNVEVTDKGDVPEGYKVSRKEKRNFPLILESPSPNQTSLYFCASRVRDRDEKLFFGSGTQLSVL.

J is TRBJ1-4 and V is TRBV23-1; D is uncertain. TRBV23-1 is treated as an ORF (open reading frame) with a function not yet certain. Trimming cost V 0 bases and J 8 bases, with 13 bases left between them. The CDR3 has 15 residues. The CDR3 reads CASSQSVARGEKLFF. Here the CDR3 DNA reads TGCGCCAGCAGTCAATCGGTTGCCAGAGGGGAAAAACTGTTTTTT.

The chain links TRBV3-1 (or the pseudogene TRBV3-2) to TRBJ1-3, with D hard to call. Between the trimmed V and J ends, which lost 4 bases and 4 bases, there was a span of 5 bases. The CDR3 is made up of 12 amino acids. Germline V gene data show CDR1 as LGHDT and CDR2 as YNNKEL (reference sequence). DNA for the CDR3: TGTGCCAGCAGCCGAGGGGGAAACACCATATATTTT. Translation gives CASSRGGNTIYF.

The chain employs TRBV28 and TRBJ1-5; 9 bases fit TRBD1. V trimming: 5 bases; J trimming: 2 bases; junction bases outside the gene matches: 4. Germline V CDR1 and CDR2: MDHEN, SYDVKM. The CDR3 totals 15 residues. CDR3 DNA: TGTGCCAGCAGTCCCTGGACAGGGGGCAATCAGCCCCAGCATTTT. As protein: CASSPWTGGNQPQHF.

This chain connects TRBV4-2 to TRBJ1-2; D is uncertain. The CDR3 is 16 residues long. Between the trimmed V and J ends, which lost 1 base and 8 bases, there was a span of 20 bases. Germline V gene sequence: CDR1 LGHNA, CDR2 YNFKEQ. This chain's CDR3 is CASSQALTTDSGGYTF. In nucleotides, the CDR3 is TGTGCCAGCAGCCAAGCCCTAACGACGGACTCTGGAGGCTACACCTTC.

The rearrangement joins TRBV19 to TRBJ2-1, with 8 bases that match TRBD1. Trimming removed 5 bases from V and 1 base from J; junction bases left unmatched: 7. Germline V lookup: CDR1 LNHDA, CDR2 SQIVND (reference sequence). CDR3 length: 16 amino acids. CDR3 coding DNA: TGTGCCAGTAGTCCGAGACAGGGGTTGTCCTACAATGAGCAGTTCTTC. It yields the protein CASSPRQGLSYNEQFF.

This rearrangement joins TRBV18 to TRBJ1-1; D is unresolved. The CDR3 is made up of 13 amino acids. Germline-derived CDR1 and CDR2 are KGHSH and LQKENI. V was shortened by 11 bases and J by 0 bases, with 13 bases between the two germline ends. The CDR3 region is CAGLEGMNTEAFF. The CDR3, as DNA: TGTGCCGGGCTCGAGGGTATGAACACTGAAGCTTTCTTT.

The V and J genes are TRBV11-2 and TRBJ2-1, with 11 bases lining up with TRBD2. This CDR3 has 16 residues. Germline V lookup: CDR1 SGHAT, CDR2 FQNNGV. Unmatched junction bases numbered 8, after V lost 1 base and J lost 9 bases. CDR3 amino acids: CASSLGIAGGQVEQFF. The DNA of the CDR3 is TGTGCCAGCAGCTTAGGGATAGCGGGGGGGCAGGTTGAGCAGTTCTTC.

The rearrangement links TRBV6-5 to TRBJ1-4; 7 bases match TRBD1. Germline loops: CDR1 MNHEY, CDR2 SVGAGI. This CDR3 has 14 residues. Unmatched junction bases numbered 10, after V lost 7 bases and J lost 8 bases. CDR3 bases: TGTGCCAGCAAGTATACAGGGGTACGAGAAAAACTGTTTTTT. It encodes CASKYTGVREKLFF.

This sequence joins TRBV7-6 and TRBJ2-7; TRBD1 matches 8 bases. CDR1 and CDR2 (germline): SGHVS, FNYEAQ. The CDR3 is 12 amino acids. The J segment lost 4 bases and the V segment lost 5 bases, leaving 1 base of the junction unmatched. The CDR3 loop reads CASSRQGYEQYF. The CDR3 DNA sequence: TGTGCCAGCAGCCGACAGGGGTACGAGCAGTACTTC. The complete variable domain, with remaining parts taken from reference TRBV7-6 and TRBJ2-7, reads GAGVSQSPRYKVTKRGQDVALRCDPISGHVSLYWYRQALGQGPEFLTYFNYEAQQDKSGLPNDRFSAERPEGSISTLTIQRTEQRDSAMYRCASSRQGYEQYFGPGTRLTVT.

This chain connects TRBV18 to TRBJ2-7, with D uncertain. CDR1 and CDR2 (germline): KGHSH, LQKENI. This CDR3 spans 13 amino acids. The V and J ends lost 2 bases and 3 bases respectively, with 8 bases between them. The chain's CDR3 is CASSPSQSYEQYV. The CDR3 DNA is TGTGCCAGCTCACCAAGCCAAAGCTACGAGCAGTACGTC.

V is TRBV28 and J is TRBJ1-2; 7 bases are a match to TRBD1. Germline CDR1 MDHEN, CDR2 SYDVKM. The CDR3 is 13 amino acids. After removal of 7 bases from V and 4 bases from J, the junction contained 6 bases not matched to a gene. The CDR3, as DNA: TGTGCCAGCACCCCGCGGACAGGCTATGGCTACACCTTC. Residues: CASTPRTGYGYTF.

The chain has TRBV5-1 and TRBJ1-2, with a possible D match to TRBD1 (6 bases). Germline V CDR1 and CDR2: SGHRS, YFSETQ. The CDR3 consists of 16 residues. The V end was cut by 1 base, the J end by 8 bases, with 21 bases between. CDR3 in amino acids: CASSLQAGAQGRGYTF. DNA of the CDR3: TGCGCCAGCAGCTTGCAGGCAGGGGCCCAGGGACGGGGCTACACCTTC.

This chain connects TRBV7-8 to TRBJ1-6; TRBD1 matches at 11 bases. V lost 6 bases to trimming and J lost 9 bases; unmatched junction nucleotides: 7. CDR1 and CDR2 from the germline V gene are SGHVS and FQNEAQ. CDR3 length: 15 amino acids. The CDR3 sequence is CASRPGQGVSSPLHF. CDR3 nucleotide sequence: TGTGCCAGCAGACCGGGACAGGGGGTGAGTTCACCCCTCCACTTT. The complete variable domain, with remaining parts taken from reference TRBV7-8 and TRBJ1-6, reads GAGVSQSPRYKVAKRGQDVALRCDPISGHVSLFWYQQALGQGPEFLTYFQNEAQLDKSGLPSDRFFAERPEGSVSTLKIQRTQQEDSAVYLCASRPGQGVSSPLHFGNGTRLTVT.